The rows below give T cell receptor beta chains drawn from one sample of a study of blood T cells in healthy people across ages. TCRdb re-called the 5' RACE reads through MiXCR, storing one row per CDR3 protein. Of roughly 1.9 million distinct CDR3 sequences listed, about two fifths were seen once; the top ten hold 20% to 25%. Sequenced material: blood. All receptors derive from a human donor in good health. CDR3s include the opening cysteine and the closing phenylalanine or tryptophan. Fields, in order: V gene, D gene, J gene, CDR3 length, clone size, CDR3 DNA, CDR3 protein. The D gene is left open where the match is weak. Size values are once, few and many counts, or a class for expanded clones, and some rows have none.

TRBV29-1	-	TRBJ2-7	13	-	TGCAGCGTTGGCCACGACAGTCCCTACGAGCAGTACTTC	CSVGHDSPYEQYF
TRBV5-1	-	TRBJ2-7	13	few	TGCGCCAGCAGCCCGGACGTCACGGACGAGCAGTACTTC	CASSPDVTDEQYF
TRBV6-5	TRBD2	TRBJ2-1	16	-	TGTGCCAGCAGTTCCCCCAGGCTAGCGGGGACCAATGAGCAGTTCTTC	CASSSPRLAGTNEQFF
TRBV7-8	-	TRBJ1-2	16	few	TGTGCCAGCAGCCTGGATGGGGTTCGCGTAACATATGGCTACACCTTC	CASSLDGVRVTYGYTF
TRBV20-1	TRBD1	TRBJ2-3	13	-	TGCAGCTCCATCCGACAGGGGAAAGATACGCAGTATTTT	CSSIRQGKDTQYF
TRBV7-2	TRBD2	TRBJ2-1	16	-	TGTGCCAGCAGCTTACGGCCTAGCGGGGGCGGGGATGAGCAGTTCTTC	CASSLRPSGGGDEQFF
TRBV6-2/TRBV6-3	-	TRBJ1-5	12	few	TGTGCCAGCACCGAGGGGGTTAGGCCCCAGCATTTT	CASTEGVRPQHF
TRBV7-2	TRBD1	TRBJ1-1	14	-	TGTGCCAGCAGCTTTTGGGACAGTTTACTAGAAGCTTTCTTT	CASSFWDSLLEAFF
TRBV18	-	TRBJ1-1	16	-	TGTGCCAGCTCACCCAGGGTGGGCGGTACGAACACTGAAGCTTTCTTT	CASSPRVGGTNTEAFF
TRBV5-1	TRBD1	TRBJ2-6	18	many	TGCGCCAGCAGCCCGGGGACAGGTGGGAGCTCTGGGGCCAACGTCCTGACTTTC	CASSPGTGGSSGANVLTF
TRBV7-8	-	TRBJ2-7	15	-	TGTGCCAGCAGCTTAGTTCCCCGGGACAACTACGAGCAGTACTTC	CASSLVPRDNYEQYF
TRBV4-1	-	TRBJ2-7	15	once	TGCGCCAGCAGCCTTGGGGCTACCACCTCCTACGAGCAGTACTTC	CASSLGATTSYEQYF
TRBV5-1	-	TRBJ2-5	17	-	TGCACCAGCAGCTTGGCCGTAGGGATGGTCTTCCAAGAGACCCAGTACTTC	CTSSLAVGMVFQETQYF
TRBV20-1	TRBD1	TRBJ2-1	15	-	TGCAGTGCCAACCCCCGGACAGGGCTGTCTGATGAGCAGTTCTTC	CSANPRTGLSDEQFF
TRBV29-1	TRBD2	TRBJ2-7	14	-	TGCAGCGCCCGGGAGGGGGAGAAGGACTACGAGCAGTACTTC	CSAREGEKDYEQYF
TRBV7-8	TRBD2	TRBJ2-1	16	few	TGTGCCAGCAGCTCCCGACTAGCGGGGGGGGTAGGGGAGCAGTTCTTC	CASSSRLAGGVGEQFF
TRBV7-9	-	TRBJ1-2	16	-	TGTACCAGCAGCTTAGCGCTACAGGATTTTAACTATGGCTACACCTTC	CTSSLALQDFNYGYTF
TRBV4-2	TRBD2	TRBJ2-3	17	-	TGTGCCAGCAGCCCCTCAGGGAGCGGGGGGTACACAGATACGCAGTATTTT	CASSPSGSGGYTDTQYF
TRBV7-3	-	TRBJ1-6	15	-	TGTGCCAGCAGCTTAAAACCCGGGGTTAATTCACCCCTCCACTTT	CASSLKPGVNSPLHF
TRBV4-1	-	TRBJ2-1	16	-	TGCGCCAGCAGCCGGACGGGACTGCTATCCTACAATGAGCAGTTCTTC	CASSRTGLLSYNEQFF
TRBV7-2	-	TRBJ1-4	14	few	TGTGCCAGCAGCCCCTTGGGAGGAGCTGAAAAACTGTTTTTT	CASSPLGGAEKLFF
TRBV7-9	TRBD1	TRBJ1-6	15	-	TGTGCCAGCAGCTTAGGGGACAGGGACCATTCACCCCTCCACTTT	CASSLGDRDHSPLHF
TRBV4-1	-	TRBJ1-1	16	few	TGCGCCAGCAGAATCGAGCCTCAGGCCTTGAACACTGAAGCTTTCTTT	CASRIEPQALNTEAFF